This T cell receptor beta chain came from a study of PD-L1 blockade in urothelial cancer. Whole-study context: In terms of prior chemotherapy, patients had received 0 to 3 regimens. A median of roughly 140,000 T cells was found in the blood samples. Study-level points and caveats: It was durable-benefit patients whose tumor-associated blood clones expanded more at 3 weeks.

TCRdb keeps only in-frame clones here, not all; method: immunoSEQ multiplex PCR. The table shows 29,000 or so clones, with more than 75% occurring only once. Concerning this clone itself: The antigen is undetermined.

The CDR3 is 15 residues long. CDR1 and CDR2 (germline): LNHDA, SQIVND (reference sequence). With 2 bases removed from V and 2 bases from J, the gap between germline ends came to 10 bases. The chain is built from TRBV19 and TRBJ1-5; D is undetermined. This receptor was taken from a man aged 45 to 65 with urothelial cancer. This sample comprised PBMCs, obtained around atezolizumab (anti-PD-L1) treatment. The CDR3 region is CASSIFGLGNQPQHF. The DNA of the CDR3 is TGTGCCAGTAGTATATTCGGGTTGGGCAATCAGCCCCAGCATTTT.